This T cell receptor (beta chain) comes out of a study of cytomegalovirus exposure and HLA in healthy donors. Looking at the study overall: Within the Caucasian-associated ancestry cluster were around 81% of the approximately 400 genotyped donors.

Points on this clone: As yet, its antigen is unknown.

General study points: It was taken for granted in presence/absence analyses that sequencing depth across donors was roughly uniform. In a later analysis, parvovirus B19, influenza, CMV and Epstein-Barr virus appeared linked to several top co-occurrence clusters.

Vbeta (60) and Jbeta (13) primers were used in the PCR. Here immunoSEQ multiplex PCR was the method, and the copy in TCRdb shows in-frame clones only, minus some. In the table there are over 150,000 clones, 75% to 85% of which are singletons. Trimming shortened V by 1 base and J by 2 bases, and 13 bases separated the two germline ends. CDR1 is SGHRS, CDR2 YFSETQ, per germline. The CDR3 consists of 16 residues. The receptor was isolated from a young man in good health and CMV-seropositive. The chain is built from TRBV5-1 and TRBJ2-1; maybe TRBD1 (5 bases). Specimen: PBMCs. The CDR3 loop reads CASSLTDNQAYNEQFF. DNA of the CDR3: TGCGCCAGCAGCTTGACGGACAATCAGGCCTACAATGAGCAGTTCTTC.